These 10 T cell receptor beta chains were all obtained from the same sample, sequenced in a study of blood T cell repertoires in COVID-19. Only in-frame clones appear in the TCRdb table, and some are missing; sequencing was by immunoSEQ multiplex PCR. Of 100,000 to 150,000 clones listed, approximately 88% are singletons. The sequenced material came from peripheral blood. These TCRs come from a man in his forties or fifties with acute or convalescent COVID-19.

The genes are TRBV11-2 and TRBJ1-3; D might be TRBD1 (5 bases). Germline V lookup: CDR1 SGHAT, CDR2 FQNNGV. The germline V and J ends were trimmed by 2 bases and 4 bases, with 15 bases remaining between them. The CDR3 totals 16 residues. The CDR3 DNA follows: TGTGCCAGCAGCTTAAGCTCAGGGATGGAGGGAAACACCATATATTTT. Encoded protein: CASSLSSGMEGNTIYF.

The chain couples TRBV19 to TRBJ1-3, with D perhaps TRBD1 (5 bases). Germline values: CDR1 LNHDA, CDR2 SQIVND (reference sequence). This CDR3 region has 16 residues. Trimming removed 1 base at V and 2 bases at J, with 12 bases between. The CDR3 here is CASSIGNRWTGNTIYF. The CDR3 region has the DNA TGTGCCAGTAGTATAGGTAACAGGTGGACTGGAAACACCATATATTTT.

This chain links TRBV10-1 with TRBJ2-3, with 10 positions matching TRBD2. Trimming cost V 0 bases and J 0 bases; bases outside gene matches: 6. The CDR3 covers 18 residues. The germline V gene encodes CDR1 WNHNN and CDR2 SYGVQD (reference sequence). CDR3 residues: CASSESGLAVLSTDTQYF. DNA of the CDR3: TGCGCCAGCAGTGAGTCCGGACTAGCGGTACTTAGCACAGATACGCAGTATTTT.

The CDR3 DNA reads TGTGCCAGCACGAGACAGGAACCCTATGGCTACACCTTC. Translated: CASTRQEPYGYTF. This sequence joins TRBV2 and TRBJ1-2; TRBD1 might be the D (6 bases). Germline CDR1 reads SNHLY; CDR2 reads FYNNEI. With 7 bases removed from V and 4 bases from J, the gap between germline ends came to 13 bases. CDR3 length: 13 amino acids.

The DNA of the CDR3 is TGTGCCAGCAGCTTATATAGGCTAGCGGGGGGTGGGTTAGACGAGCAGTACTTC. It specifies CASSLYRLAGGGLDEQYF. The chain links TRBV11-2 to TRBJ2-7, with 11 bases aligning to TRBD2. The V gene's germline CDR1 is SGHAT and CDR2 FQNNGV. The CDR3 length is 18 residues. The J segment lost 5 bases and the V segment lost 2 bases, leaving 14 bases of the junction unmatched.

This rearrangement joins TRBV7-2 to TRBJ1-5, with D possibly matching TRBD1 (6 bases). Germline CDR1 is SGHTA and CDR2 is FQGNSA. V lost 5 bases and J lost 0, with 11 bases in between. CDR3 length: 15 amino acids. The CDR3 nucleotides are TGTGCCAGCAGCCGGACAGCCTATAGCAATCAGCCCCAGCATTTT. This encodes CASSRTAYSNQPQHF.

The chain recombines TRBV5-1 with TRBJ2-5, with 9 bases that match TRBD1. Per germline, CDR1 SGHRS and CDR2 YFSETQ. The V segment lost 1 base and the J segment 5 bases; nucleotides outside the gene matches: 3. The CDR3 extends over 14 amino acids. This chain's CDR3 is CASSLSGQGETQYF. The CDR3 DNA sequence: TGCGCCAGCAGCTTGAGCGGACAGGGGGAGACCCAGTACTTC.

The chain joins TRBV19 to TRBJ2-7; D gene unclear. The V gene lost 5 bases and the J gene lost 1 base, with 12 bases spanning the gap. The germline gives CDR1 LNHDA, CDR2 SQIVND (reference sequence). This CDR3 comprises 14 residues. The CDR3 loop reads CASSQRPQSYEQYF. Written as DNA, the CDR3 is TGTGCCAGTAGTCAGCGTCCCCAATCCTACGAGCAGTACTTC.

The V and J genes are TRBV7-3 and TRBJ2-1; D remains ambiguous. V was pared by 5 bases and J by 0 bases, with 5 bases between. CDR1 is SGHTA and CDR2 is FQGTGA in the germline V gene. CDR3 length: 13 residues. CDR3 in DNA: TGTGCCAGCAGCGAGAGCTCCTACAATGAGCAGTTCTTC. Its translation: CASSESSYNEQFF.

The V and J genes are TRBV5-1 and TRBJ2-2; TRBD2 matches at 11 bases. From germline, CDR1 is SGHRS and CDR2 YFSETQ. The V and J ends lost 4 bases and 4 bases, in that order; junction bases with no gene match: 3. The CDR3 has 15 amino acids. CDR3 sequence reads: CASSRTSGSTGELFF. CDR3 bases: TGCGCCAGCAGCAGAACTAGCGGGAGCACCGGGGAGCTGTTTTTT.